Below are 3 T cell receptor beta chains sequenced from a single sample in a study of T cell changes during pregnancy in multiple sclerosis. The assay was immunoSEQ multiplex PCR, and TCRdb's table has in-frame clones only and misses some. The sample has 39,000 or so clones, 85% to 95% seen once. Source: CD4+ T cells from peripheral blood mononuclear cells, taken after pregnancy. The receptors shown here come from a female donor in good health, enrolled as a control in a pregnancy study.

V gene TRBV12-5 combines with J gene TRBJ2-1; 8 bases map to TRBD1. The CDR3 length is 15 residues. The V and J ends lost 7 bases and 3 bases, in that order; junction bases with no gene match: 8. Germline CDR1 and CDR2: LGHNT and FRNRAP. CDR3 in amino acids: CASAPDRENYNEQFF. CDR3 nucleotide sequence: TGTGCTAGTGCCCCGGACAGGGAAAACTACAATGAGCAGTTCTTC.

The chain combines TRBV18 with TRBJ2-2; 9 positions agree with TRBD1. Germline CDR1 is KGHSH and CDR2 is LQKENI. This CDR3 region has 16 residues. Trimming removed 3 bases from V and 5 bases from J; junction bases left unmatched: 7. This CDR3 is CASSPLRDRDTGELFF. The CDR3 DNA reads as TGTGCCAGCTCACCGCTCCGGGACAGGGATACCGGGGAGCTGTTTTTT.

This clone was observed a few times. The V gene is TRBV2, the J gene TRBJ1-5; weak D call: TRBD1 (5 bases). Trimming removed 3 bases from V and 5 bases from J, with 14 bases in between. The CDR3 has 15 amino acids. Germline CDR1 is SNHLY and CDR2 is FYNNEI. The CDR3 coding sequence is TGTGCCAGCAGTGAGCAGGGCTTCCCGGATCAGCCCCAGCATTTT. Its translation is CASSEQGFPDQPQHF.